This T cell receptor (beta chain) was obtained from a study of OX40 agonist ivuxolimab in advanced cancers. Across the study: Patients assigned to dose escalation were diagnosed with hepatocellular carcinoma, melanoma, renal cell or head and neck cancer. Findings and caveats of the study: CD4+ and CD8+ T cells in blood underwent clonal expansion by week 6 at 0.1 to 3.0 mg/kg. Individuals who were partial responders at 0.1-3.0 mg/kg had clonal expansion that ranked among the lowest.

Worth noting for this clone: Antigen specificity is unknown.

The method was immunoSEQ multiplex PCR; TCRdb's version includes in-frame clones alone and lacks a portion of them. Counted here are approximately 130,000 clones, 85% to 95% occurring once; the ten biggest clones make up over 0.8%. The source is an adult with an advanced solid tumor such as melanoma, head and neck, liver or kidney cancer. The sequenced sample was CD4+ or CD8+ T cells sorted from blood, obtained in a trial of the OX40 agonist ivuxolimab.

CDR3 bases: TGCGCCAGCAGCTTGCGGAGTGTGGGACAGGGTAACAATGAGCAGTTCTTC. It encodes CASSLRSVGQGNNEQFF. V and J are TRBV5-1 and TRBJ2-1; 9 nucleotides match TRBD1. This CDR3 is built from 17 residues. The V gene end was trimmed by 1 base and the J gene end by 5 bases; junction bases not matched to a gene: 10. The germline CDR1 and CDR2 sequences are SGHRS and YFSETQ.